This TCR beta chain originates from a study of cytomegalovirus exposure and HLA in healthy donors. The PCR ran on 60 Vbeta and 13 Jbeta primers. The assay was immunoSEQ multiplex PCR, and TCRdb's table has in-frame clones only and misses some. Found here are about 130,000 clones, over 70% of them singletons; the top ten hold about 3.9%. This clone was seen a handful of times. Its antigen is unknown. The CDR3 spans 13 residues. Trimming took 1 base from V and 5 from J, leaving 6 bases between them. Germline assignment: CDR1 SEHNR and CDR2 FQNEAQ (reference sequence). Points from the study as a whole: A later analysis found that most CMV-associated TCR beta chains appeared HLA-restricted. The study labeled 164 TCR beta chains cytomegalovirus-associated. Earlier analysis found most TCR beta V segments productive about 87% or about 30% of the time.

These donors, healthy bone marrow donors, were studied. The sequence was obtained from a man between 18 and 29 years old in good health and CMV-seropositive. The chain recombines TRBV7-9 with TRBJ1-5; D not resolved. The sample was PBMCs. The CDR3: CASSLVADQPQHF. CDR3 coding DNA: TGTGCCAGCAGCTTAGTCGCGGATCAGCCCCAGCATTTT.